Sequencing of this TCR beta chain was carried out in a study of cytomegalovirus exposure and HLA in healthy donors. CDR3 length: 14 residues. CDR1 and CDR2 from the germline V gene are MNHNS and SASEGT. The ends were cut back, 7 bases at V and 0 bases at J, with 10 bases in the middle. With 60 Vbeta and 13 Jbeta primers, the PCR was carried out. Sequenced by immunoSEQ multiplex PCR; TCRdb stores in-frame clones only, minus some. The profile shows about 140,000 clones, around three quarters of them singletons. The sample consisted of PBMCs. This receptor was identified in a woman aged 18-29 years in good health and CMV-seropositive. This sequence joins TRBV6-1 and TRBJ1-5; D is possibly TRBD1 (5 bases). DNA for the CDR3: TGTGCCAGCATTCCGGGGGATAGCAATCAGCCCCAGCATTTT. This gives the protein CASIPGDSNQPQHF.